Many counts were recorded for the clone carrying this TCR beta chain. Its antigen is not identified. An assay was performed, and its level was deep. This table comes from immunoSEQ multiplex PCR, and its TCRdb copy is limited to in-frame clones, with some not included. The sample yields hundreds of thousands of clones, less than 80% seen once. Trimming removed 3 bases at V and 3 bases at J, with 13 bases between. The CDR3 spans 14 residues. Germline V gene lookup returns CDR1 SQVTM and CDR2 ANQGSEA. The entry originates in a study of shared clonotypes between healthy human individuals. As for the study in general: The study used three CD4 naive, three CD4 memory, two CD8 naive and one CD8 memory plate per donor. Overall study findings and caveats: Naive CD4 clonotypes were shared across several donors at about 5.2%. Owing to a small donor count, the genetic and exposure-history diversity represented was limited.

The receptor's source is a woman in her twenties or thirties in good health. The sequenced material came from memory CD4+ T cells sorted from blood. The subset: CD45RA-negative fraction. V is TRBV29-1 and J is TRBJ2-3, with a possible D match to TRBD1 (6 bases). This chain's CDR3 is CSVESPQGTDTQYF. For the CDR3, the DNA is TGCAGCGTTGAGTCCCCACAGGGTACAGATACGCAGTATTTT.